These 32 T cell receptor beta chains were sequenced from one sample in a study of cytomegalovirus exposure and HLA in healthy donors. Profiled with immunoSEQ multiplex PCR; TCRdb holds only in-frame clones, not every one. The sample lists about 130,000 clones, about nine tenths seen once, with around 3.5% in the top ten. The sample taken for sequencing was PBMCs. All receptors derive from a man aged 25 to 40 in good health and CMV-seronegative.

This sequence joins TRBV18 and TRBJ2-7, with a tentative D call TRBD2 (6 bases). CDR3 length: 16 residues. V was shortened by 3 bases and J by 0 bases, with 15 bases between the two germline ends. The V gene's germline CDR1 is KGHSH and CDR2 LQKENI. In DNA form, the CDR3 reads TGTGCCAGCTCACCGACTACTGGGCGGGGCTCCTACGAGCAGTACTTC. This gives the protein CASSPTTGRGSYEQYF.

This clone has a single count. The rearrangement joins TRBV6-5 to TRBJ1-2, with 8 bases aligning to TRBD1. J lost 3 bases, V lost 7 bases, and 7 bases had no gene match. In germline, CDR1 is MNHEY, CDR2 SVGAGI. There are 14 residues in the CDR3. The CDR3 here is CASNSQGAHYGYTF. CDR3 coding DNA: TGTGCCAGCAACTCGCAGGGGGCCCACTATGGCTACACCTTC.

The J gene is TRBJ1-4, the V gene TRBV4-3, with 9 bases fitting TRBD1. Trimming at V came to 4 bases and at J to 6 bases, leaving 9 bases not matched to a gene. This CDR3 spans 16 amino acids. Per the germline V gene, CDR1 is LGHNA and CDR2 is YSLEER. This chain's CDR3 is CASSPVEGQGHEKLFF. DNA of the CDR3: TGCGCCAGCAGCCCAGTCGAGGGACAGGGTCATGAAAAACTGTTTTTT.

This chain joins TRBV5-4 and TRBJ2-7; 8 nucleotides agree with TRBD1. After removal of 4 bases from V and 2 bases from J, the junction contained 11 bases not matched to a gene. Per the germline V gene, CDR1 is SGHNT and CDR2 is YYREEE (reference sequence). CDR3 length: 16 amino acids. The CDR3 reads CASSHPGQGYPYEQYF. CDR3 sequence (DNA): TGTGCCAGCAGCCACCCCGGACAGGGATACCCCTACGAGCAGTACTTC.

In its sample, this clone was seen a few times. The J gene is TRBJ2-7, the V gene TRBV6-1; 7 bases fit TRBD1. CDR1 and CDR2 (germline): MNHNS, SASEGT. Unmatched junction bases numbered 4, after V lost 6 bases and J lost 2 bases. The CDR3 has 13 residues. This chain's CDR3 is CASSGQVPYEQYF. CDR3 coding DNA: TGTGCCAGCAGCGGACAGGTTCCCTACGAGCAGTACTTC.

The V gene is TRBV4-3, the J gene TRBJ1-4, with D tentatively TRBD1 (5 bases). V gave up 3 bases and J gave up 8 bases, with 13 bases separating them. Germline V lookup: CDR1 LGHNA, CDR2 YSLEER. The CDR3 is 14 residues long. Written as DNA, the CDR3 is TGCGCCAGCAGCCACCCCGGGAGGGGAGAAAAACTGTTTTTT. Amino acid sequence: CASSHPGRGEKLFF.

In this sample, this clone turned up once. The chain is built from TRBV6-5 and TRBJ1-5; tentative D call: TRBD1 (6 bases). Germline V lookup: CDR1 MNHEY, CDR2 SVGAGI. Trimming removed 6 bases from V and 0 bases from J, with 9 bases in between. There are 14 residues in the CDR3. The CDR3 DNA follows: TGTGCCAGCAGCCGACAGGATAGCAATCAGCCCCAGCATTTT. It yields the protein CASSRQDSNQPQHF.

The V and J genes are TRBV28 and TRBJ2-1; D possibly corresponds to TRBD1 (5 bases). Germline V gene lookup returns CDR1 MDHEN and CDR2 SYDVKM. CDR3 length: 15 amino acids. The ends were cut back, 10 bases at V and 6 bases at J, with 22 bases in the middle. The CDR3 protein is CATYPPGLPLNEQFF. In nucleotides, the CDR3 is TGTGCCACCTACCCTCCAGGGTTGCCCCTCAATGAGCAGTTCTTC.

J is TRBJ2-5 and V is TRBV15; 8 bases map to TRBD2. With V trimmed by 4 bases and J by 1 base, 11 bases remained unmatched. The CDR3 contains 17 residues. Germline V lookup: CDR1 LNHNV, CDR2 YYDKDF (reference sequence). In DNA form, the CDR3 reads TGTGCCACCAGCACCTGGAAGTTGGCGGGGGGCCAAGAGACCCAGTACTTC. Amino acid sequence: CATSTWKLAGGQETQYF.

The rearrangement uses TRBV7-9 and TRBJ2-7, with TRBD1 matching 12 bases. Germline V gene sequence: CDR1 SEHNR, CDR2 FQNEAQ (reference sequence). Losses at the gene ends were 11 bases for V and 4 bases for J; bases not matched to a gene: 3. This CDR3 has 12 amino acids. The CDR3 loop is CAGGQGAYEQYF. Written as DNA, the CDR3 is TGTGCCGGGGGACAGGGGGCGTACGAGCAGTACTTC.

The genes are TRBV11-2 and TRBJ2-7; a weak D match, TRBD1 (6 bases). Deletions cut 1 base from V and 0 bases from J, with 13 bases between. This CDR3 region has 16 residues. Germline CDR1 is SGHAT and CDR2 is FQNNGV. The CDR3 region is CASSLVPGQISYEQYF. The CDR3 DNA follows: TGTGCCAGCAGCTTAGTTCCCGGACAGATCTCCTACGAGCAGTACTTC.

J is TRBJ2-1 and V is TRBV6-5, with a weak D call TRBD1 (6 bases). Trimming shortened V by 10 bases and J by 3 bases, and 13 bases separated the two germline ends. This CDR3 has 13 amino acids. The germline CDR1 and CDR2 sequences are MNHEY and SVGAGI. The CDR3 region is CATAGAGYNEQFF. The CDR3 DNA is TGTGCCACGGCAGGGGCCGGCTACAATGAGCAGTTCTTC.

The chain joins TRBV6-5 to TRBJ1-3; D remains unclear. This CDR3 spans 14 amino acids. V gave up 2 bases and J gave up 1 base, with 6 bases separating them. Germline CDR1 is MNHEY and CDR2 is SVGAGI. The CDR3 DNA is TGTGCCAGCAGTTACGGGCCATCTGGAAACACCATATATTTT. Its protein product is CASSYGPSGNTIYF.

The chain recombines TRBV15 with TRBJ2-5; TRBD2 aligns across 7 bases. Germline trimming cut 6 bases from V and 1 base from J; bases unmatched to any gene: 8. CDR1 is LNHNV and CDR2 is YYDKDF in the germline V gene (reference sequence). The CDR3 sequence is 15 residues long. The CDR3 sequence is CATSRPSGLQETQYF. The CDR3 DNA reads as TGTGCCACCAGTCGGCCTAGCGGCCTCCAAGAGACCCAGTACTTC.

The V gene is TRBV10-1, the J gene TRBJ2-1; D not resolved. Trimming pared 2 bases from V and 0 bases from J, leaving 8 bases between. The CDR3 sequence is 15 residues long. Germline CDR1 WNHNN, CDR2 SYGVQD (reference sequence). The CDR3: CASSEVESSYNEQFF. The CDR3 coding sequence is TGCGCCAGCAGTGAGGTGGAGAGCTCCTACAATGAGCAGTTCTTC.

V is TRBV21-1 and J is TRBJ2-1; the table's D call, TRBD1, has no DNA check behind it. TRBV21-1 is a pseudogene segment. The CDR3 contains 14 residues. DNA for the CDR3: TGTGCCAGCAGCCCTCCCCCAGGGGCAAATGAGCAGTTCTTC. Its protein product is CASSPPPGANEQFF.

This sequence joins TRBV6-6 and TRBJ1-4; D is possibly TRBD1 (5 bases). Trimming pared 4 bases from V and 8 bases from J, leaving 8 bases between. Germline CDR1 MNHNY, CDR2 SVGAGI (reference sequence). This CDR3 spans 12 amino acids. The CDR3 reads CASSSWTEKLFF. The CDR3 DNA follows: TGTGCCAGCAGTTCTTGGACAGAAAAACTGTTTTTT.

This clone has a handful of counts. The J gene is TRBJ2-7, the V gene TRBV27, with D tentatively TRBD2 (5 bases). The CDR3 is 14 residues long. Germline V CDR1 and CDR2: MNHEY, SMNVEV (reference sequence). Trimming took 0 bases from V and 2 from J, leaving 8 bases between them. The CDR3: CASSLSAEAYEQYF. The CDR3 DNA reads TGTGCCAGCAGTTTATCGGCGGAGGCCTACGAGCAGTACTTC.

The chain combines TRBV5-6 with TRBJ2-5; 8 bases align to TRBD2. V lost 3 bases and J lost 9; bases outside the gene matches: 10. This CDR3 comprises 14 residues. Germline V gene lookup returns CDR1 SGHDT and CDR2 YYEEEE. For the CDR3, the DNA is TGTGCCAGCAGCTCCGGGGGGGCCTGGGTCGCCCAGTACTTC. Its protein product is CASSSGGAWVAQYF.

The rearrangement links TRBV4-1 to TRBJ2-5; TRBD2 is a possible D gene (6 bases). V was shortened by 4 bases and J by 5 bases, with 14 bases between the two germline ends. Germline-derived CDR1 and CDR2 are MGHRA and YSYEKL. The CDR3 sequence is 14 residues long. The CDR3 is CASSRMGLAETQYF. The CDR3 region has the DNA TGCGCCAGCAGCCGGATGGGGCTAGCGGAGACCCAGTACTTC.

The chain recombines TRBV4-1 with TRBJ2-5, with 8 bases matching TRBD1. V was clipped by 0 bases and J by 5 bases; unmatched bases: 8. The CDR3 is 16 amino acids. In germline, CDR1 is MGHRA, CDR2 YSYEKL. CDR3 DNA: TGCGCCAGCAGCCAAGATGCGGCAGGGGGCGGTGAGACCCAGTACTTC. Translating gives CASSQDAAGGGETQYF.

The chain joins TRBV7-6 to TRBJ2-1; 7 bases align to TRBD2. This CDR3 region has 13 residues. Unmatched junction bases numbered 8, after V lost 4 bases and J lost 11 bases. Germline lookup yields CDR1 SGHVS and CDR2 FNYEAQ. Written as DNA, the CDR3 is TGTGCCAGCAGCTCTCTTACGGGGGGACAGCAGTTCTTC. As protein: CASSSLTGGQQFF.

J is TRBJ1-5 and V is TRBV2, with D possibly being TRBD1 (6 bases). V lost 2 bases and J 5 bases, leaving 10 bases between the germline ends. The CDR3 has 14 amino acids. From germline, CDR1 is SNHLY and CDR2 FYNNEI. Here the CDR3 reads CASSELGAYQPQHF. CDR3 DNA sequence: TGTGCCAGCAGTGAACTGGGGGCGTATCAGCCCCAGCATTTT. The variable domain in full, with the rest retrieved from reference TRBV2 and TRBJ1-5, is EPEVTQTPSHQVTQMGQEVILRCVPISNHLYFYWYRQILGQKVEFLVSFYNNEISEKSEIFDDQFSVERPDGSNFTLKIRSTKLEDSAMYFCASSELGAYQPQHFGDGTRLSIL.

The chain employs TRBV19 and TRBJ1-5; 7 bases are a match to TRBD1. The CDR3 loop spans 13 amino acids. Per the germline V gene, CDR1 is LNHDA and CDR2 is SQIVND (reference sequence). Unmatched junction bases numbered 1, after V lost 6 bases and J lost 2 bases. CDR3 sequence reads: CASSDRGNQPQHF. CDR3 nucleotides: TGTGCCAGTAGCGACAGGGGCAATCAGCCCCAGCATTTT.

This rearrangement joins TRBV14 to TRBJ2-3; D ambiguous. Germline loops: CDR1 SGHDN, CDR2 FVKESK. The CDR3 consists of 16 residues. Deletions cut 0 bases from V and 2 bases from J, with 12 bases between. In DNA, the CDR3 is TGTGCCAGCAGCCAAGAGAGCCTTAACCCCACAGATACGCAGTATTTT. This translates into CASSQESLNPTDTQYF. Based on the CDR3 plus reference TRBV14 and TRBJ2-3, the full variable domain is EAGVTQFPSHSVIEKGQTVTLRCDPISGHDNLYWYRRVMGKEIKFLLHFVKESKQDESGMPNNRFLAERTGGTYSTLKVQPAELEDSGVYFCASSQESLNPTDTQYFGPGTRLTVL.

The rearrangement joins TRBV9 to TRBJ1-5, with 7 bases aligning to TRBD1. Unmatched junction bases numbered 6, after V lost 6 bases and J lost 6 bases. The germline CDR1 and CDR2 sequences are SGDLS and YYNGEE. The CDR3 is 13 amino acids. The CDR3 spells CASIYRGAQPQHF. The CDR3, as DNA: TGTGCCAGCATATACAGGGGAGCTCAGCCCCAGCATTTT.

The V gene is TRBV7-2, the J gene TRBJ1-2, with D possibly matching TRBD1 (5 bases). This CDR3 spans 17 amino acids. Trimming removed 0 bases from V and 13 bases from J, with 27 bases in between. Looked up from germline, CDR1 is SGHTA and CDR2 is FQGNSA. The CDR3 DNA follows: TGTGCCAGCAGCTTAGCGTACAGGCCGCAAGGGGAAAGGGGTCTCACCTTC. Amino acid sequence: CASSLAYRPQGERGLTF.

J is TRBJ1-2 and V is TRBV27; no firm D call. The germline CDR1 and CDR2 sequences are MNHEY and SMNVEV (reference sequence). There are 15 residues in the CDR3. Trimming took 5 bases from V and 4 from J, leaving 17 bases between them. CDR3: CASSPGVGQLYGYTF. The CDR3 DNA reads TGTGCCAGCAGTCCCGGGGTCGGGCAGCTCTATGGCTACACCTTC.

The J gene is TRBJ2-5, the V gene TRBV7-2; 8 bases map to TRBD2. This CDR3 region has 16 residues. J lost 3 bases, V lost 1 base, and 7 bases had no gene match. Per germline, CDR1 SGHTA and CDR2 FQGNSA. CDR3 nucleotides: TGTGCCAGCAGCTTAGGACTCGGGGGGGGCGAAGAGACCCAGTACTTC. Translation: CASSLGLGGGEETQYF.

The CDR3 here is CASSPQNTGELFF. The CDR3 nucleotides read TGTGCCAGCAGCCCCCAGAACACCGGGGAGCTGTTTTTT. The chain couples TRBV11-2 to TRBJ2-2; no clear D. The CDR3 runs 13 residues. Trimming pared 5 bases from V and 1 base from J, leaving 5 bases between. Germline values: CDR1 SGHAT, CDR2 FQNNGV.

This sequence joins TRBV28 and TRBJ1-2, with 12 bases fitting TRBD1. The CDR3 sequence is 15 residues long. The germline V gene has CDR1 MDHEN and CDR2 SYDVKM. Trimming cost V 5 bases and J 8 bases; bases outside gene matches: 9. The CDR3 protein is CASSPPGQGARGYTF. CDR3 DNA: TGTGCCAGCAGTCCGCCGGGACAGGGGGCGCGGGGCTACACCTTC.

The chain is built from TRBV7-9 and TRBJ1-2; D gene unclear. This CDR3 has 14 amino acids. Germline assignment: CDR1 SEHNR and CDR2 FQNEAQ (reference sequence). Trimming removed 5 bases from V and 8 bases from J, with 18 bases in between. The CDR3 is CASSEGMGHGGYTF. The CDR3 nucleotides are TGTGCCAGCAGCGAGGGAATGGGCCACGGCGGCTACACCTTC.